This passage covers 18 T cell receptor beta chains from one sample sequenced in a study of T cells in Graves' hyperthyroidism and ophthalmopathy. RNA transcripts provided the source from which TCR beta CDR3 regions were amplified. The HTBI primer set drove a first-round RT-PCR of the TCR CDR3. Each CDR3 protein gets one entry after TCRdb re-called the multiplex PCR reads with MiXCR. The sample records about 570,000 distinct CDR3 sequences, approximately 44% being singletons. The specimen was peripheral blood or thyroid tissue (not recorded which). Source of these receptors: an adult woman with Graves' disease, either hyperthyroidism or ophthalmopathy (not recorded which).

This clonotype came up a few times. V and J are TRBV19 and TRBJ2-7, with TRBD1 matching over 7 bases. This CDR3 contains 15 residues. Germline CDR1 LNHDA, CDR2 SQIVND (reference sequence). Losses at the gene ends were 7 bases for V and 2 bases for J; bases not matched to a gene: 11. The DNA of the CDR3 is TGTGCCAGTACCCAATCGACAGGGCCGACCTACGAGCAGTACTTC. It yields the protein CASTQSTGPTYEQYF.

The chain couples TRBV20-1 to TRBJ1-5; perhaps TRBD1 as D (5 bases). The CDR3 covers 13 residues. V was shortened by 6 bases and J by 8 bases, with 17 bases between the two germline ends. Germline CDR1 and CDR2: DFQATT and SNEGSKA (reference sequence). CDR3 in amino acids: CSATSSGGKPQHF. CDR3 DNA sequence: TGCAGTGCCACCTCTTCGGGGGGAAAGCCCCAGCATTTT.

This clonotype came up many times. V and J are TRBV7-2 and TRBJ2-7, with 9 bases lining up with TRBD2. Germline V lookup: CDR1 SGHTA, CDR2 FQGNSA. The CDR3 length is 15 residues. After removal of 3 bases from V and 2 bases from J, the junction contained 5 bases not matched to a gene. The CDR3 loop is CASSFLTSGTYEQYF. CDR3 coding DNA: TGTGCCAGCAGCTTCCTGACTAGCGGAACCTACGAGCAGTACTTC.

This chain joins TRBV5-4 and TRBJ2-7; TRBD1 is a possible D gene (6 bases). The CDR3 totals 15 residues. Germline V gene sequence: CDR1 SGHNT, CDR2 YYREEE (reference sequence). V was clipped by 0 bases and J by 5 bases, with 15 bases between them. CDR3 sequence: CASSLARDTGHEQYF. CDR3 DNA: TGTGCCAGCAGCTTGGCTCGGGACACGGGCCACGAGCAGTACTTC.

This clonotype has ten or more counts. This chain joins TRBV12-3 or TRBV12-4 and TRBJ1-6, with D unresolved. This CDR3 contains 14 residues. V was shortened by 3 bases and J by 5 bases, with 8 bases between the two germline ends. CDR3 sequence reads: CASSFGGHNSPLHF. CDR3 nucleotide sequence: TGTGCCAGCAGTTTCGGAGGCCATAATTCACCCCTCCACTTT.

The chain combines TRBV11-3 with TRBJ1-2; D is undetermined. Trimming shortened V by 3 bases and J by 4 bases, and 15 bases separated the two germline ends. This CDR3 is 15 amino acids long. Looked up from germline, CDR1 is SGHNT and CDR2 is YENEEA. The DNA for the CDR3 is TGTGCCAGCAGCTTCGGCTCCGACGAGGGCTATGGCTACACCTTC. Translated, it gives CASSFGSDEGYGYTF.

This clonotype was counted at least ten times. The V gene is TRBV4-1, the J gene TRBJ2-7, with a weak D call TRBD2 (7 bases). Germline CDR1 reads MGHRA; CDR2 reads YSYEKL. The V end was cut by 0 bases, the J end by 6 bases, with 15 bases between. The CDR3 is made up of 15 amino acids. The CDR3 DNA reads as TGCGCCAGCAGCCAAGATCTCCCAGGGGAGGGCGAGCAGTACTTC. This sequence encodes CASSQDLPGEGEQYF.

V usage is TRBV5-1 and J usage is TRBJ1-5; 11 bases fit TRBD1. Trimming took 5 bases from V and 5 from J; bases not matched to a gene: 3. Per the germline V gene, CDR1 is SGHRS and CDR2 is YFSETQ. The CDR3 is made up of 14 amino acids. CDR3 region: CASRRTGGDQPQHF. In nucleotides, the CDR3 is TGCGCCAGCAGAAGGACAGGGGGCGATCAGCCCCAGCATTTT. The entire variable domain, with the rest obtained from reference TRBV5-1 and TRBJ1-5, is as follows: KAGVTQTPRYLIKTRGQQVTLSCSPISGHRSVSWYQQTPGQGLQFLFEYFSETQRNKGNFPGRFSGRQFSNSRSEMNVSTLELGDSALYLCASRRTGGDQPQHFGDGTRLSIL.

Details on this clonotype: One base away lies a much larger clone, so this may be a sequencing read error. This CDR3 fails to terminate in the conserved phenylalanine or tryptophan, so it likely reflects a read error. The rearrangement links TRBV18 to TRBJ1-2; D might be TRBD1 (6 bases). V was clipped by 5 bases and J by 8 bases, with 9 bases between them. The germline V gene encodes CDR1 KGHSH and CDR2 LQKENI. The length of the CDR3 is 11 residues. The CDR3 coding sequence is TGTGCCAGCTCAACAGGGTACGGCTACACCCTC. Translated, it gives CASSTGYGYTL.

This clonotype appeared a few times. V is TRBV19 and J is TRBJ2-6, with a possible D match to TRBD1 (6 bases). Germline CDR1 and CDR2: LNHDA and SQIVND (reference sequence). V dropped 11 bases and J dropped 2 bases, with 25 bases sitting between them. CDR3 length: 18 residues. The CDR3 DNA follows: TGTGCCTGGACTCCCTTGGGGGCAGCCATTCCTGGGGCCAACGTCCTGACTTTC. It encodes CAWTPLGAAIPGANVLTF.

The genes are TRBV6-1 and TRBJ2-7, with 8 positions matching TRBD1. The V gene end was trimmed by 7 bases and the J gene end by 3 bases; junction bases not matched to a gene: 14. Per germline, CDR1 MNHNS and CDR2 SASEGT. This CDR3 contains 16 residues. CDR3 protein: CASIPRTGPKCYEQYF. The CDR3 coding sequence is TGTGCCAGCATCCCCAGGACAGGGCCTAAATGCTACGAGCAGTACTTC.

This clonotype was seen repeatedly, ten times or more. The chain uses TRBV20-1 and TRBJ2-7, with 10 bases matching TRBD1. Per germline, CDR1 DFQATT and CDR2 SNEGSKA (reference sequence). The V segment lost 6 bases and the J segment 4 bases; nucleotides outside the gene matches: 21. This CDR3 is built from 18 residues. CDR3 amino acids: CSAYLGTGERIIKYEQYF. For the CDR3, the DNA is TGCAGTGCGTACCTCGGGACAGGGGAGCGCATTATCAAGTACGAGCAGTACTTC.

This chain's CDR3 is CASSRARGTRRSYEQYF. For the CDR3, the DNA is TGTGCCAGCAGCCGCGCCCGCGGTACAAGGCGTTCCTACGAGCAGTACTTC. V is TRBV7-9 and J is TRBJ2-7, with D unclear. Germline lookup yields CDR1 SEHNR and CDR2 FQNEAQ (reference sequence). The CDR3 extends over 17 amino acids. V lost 5 bases to trimming and J lost 1 base, with 21 bases between them.

This clonotype was counted only a few times. The chain recombines TRBV6-5 with TRBJ2-7; 8 nucleotides match TRBD1. The CDR3 runs 19 residues. Looked up from germline, CDR1 is MNHEY and CDR2 is SVGAGI. The V segment lost 0 bases and the J segment 1 base; nucleotides outside the gene matches: 14. The chain's CDR3 is CASSYSSDRGVEASYEQYF. In DNA, the CDR3 is TGTGCCAGCAGTTACTCCAGCGACAGGGGAGTAGAGGCATCCTACGAGCAGTACTTC.

V and J are TRBV18 and TRBJ1-1; no firm D call. The length of the CDR3 is 16 residues. Trimming shortened V by 3 bases and J by 4 bases, and 18 bases separated the two germline ends. Germline CDR1 KGHSH, CDR2 LQKENI. CDR3 sequence: CASSPNAPGLGTEAFF. CDR3 sequence (DNA): TGTGCCAGCTCACCGAATGCCCCGGGGTTGGGCACTGAAGCTTTCTTT.

The chain links TRBV7-2 to TRBJ1-4, with D possibly TRBD1 on 5 matching bases. Between the trimmed V and J ends, which lost 7 bases and 7 bases, there was a span of 10 bases. From germline, CDR1 is SGHTA and CDR2 FQGNSA. The CDR3 has 12 amino acids. The CDR3 spells CASKDTGEKLFF. The CDR3 nucleotides are TGTGCCAGCAAGGACACCGGTGAAAAACTGTTTTTT.

The V and J genes are TRBV7-3 and TRBJ2-1, with a weak D call TRBD1 (6 bases). The V end was cut by 2 bases, the J end by 4 bases, with 15 bases between. Germline CDR1 and CDR2: SGHTA and FQGTGA. The CDR3 runs 16 residues. CDR3 DNA sequence: TGTGCCAGCAGCTTAGAACCAGGGGCTCCTTACAATGAGCAGTTCTTC. The encoded protein is CASSLEPGAPYNEQFF.

In the case of this clonotype: A much larger clone lies a single base off, so this may be a read error. This rearrangement joins TRBV5-1 to TRBJ2-6; D is uncertain. The V and J ends lost 0 bases and 2 bases respectively, with 9 bases between them. The CDR3 length is 16 residues. The germline gives CDR1 SGHRS, CDR2 YFSETQ. CDR3 nucleotide sequence: TGCGCCAGCAGCTTGGCGATAGTAACTGGGGCCAACGTCCTGACTTTC. Encoded protein: CASSLAIVTGANVLTF.